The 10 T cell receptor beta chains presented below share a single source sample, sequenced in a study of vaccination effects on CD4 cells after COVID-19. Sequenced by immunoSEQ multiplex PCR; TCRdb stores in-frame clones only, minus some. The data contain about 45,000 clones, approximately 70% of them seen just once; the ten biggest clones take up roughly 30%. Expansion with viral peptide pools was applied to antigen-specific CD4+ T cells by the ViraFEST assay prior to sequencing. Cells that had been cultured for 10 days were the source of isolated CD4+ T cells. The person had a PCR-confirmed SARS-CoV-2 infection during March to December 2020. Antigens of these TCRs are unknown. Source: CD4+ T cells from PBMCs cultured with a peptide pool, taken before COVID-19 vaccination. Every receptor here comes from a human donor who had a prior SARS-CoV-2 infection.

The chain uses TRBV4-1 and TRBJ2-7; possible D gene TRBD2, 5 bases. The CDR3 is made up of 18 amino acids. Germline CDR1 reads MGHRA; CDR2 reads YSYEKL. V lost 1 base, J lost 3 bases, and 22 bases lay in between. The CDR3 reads CASSQGPSGNSRFYEQYF. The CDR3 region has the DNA TGCGCCAGCAGCCAAGGTCCGTCGGGAAATTCTAGATTCTACGAGCAGTACTTC.

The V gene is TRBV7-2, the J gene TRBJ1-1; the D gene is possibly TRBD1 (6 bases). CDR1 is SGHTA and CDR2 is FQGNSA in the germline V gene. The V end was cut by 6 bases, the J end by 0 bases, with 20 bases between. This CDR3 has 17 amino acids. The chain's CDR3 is CASSSPPGQRLNTEAFF. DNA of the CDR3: TGTGCCAGCAGTTCCCCCCCCGGACAGAGATTGAACACTGAAGCTTTCTTT.

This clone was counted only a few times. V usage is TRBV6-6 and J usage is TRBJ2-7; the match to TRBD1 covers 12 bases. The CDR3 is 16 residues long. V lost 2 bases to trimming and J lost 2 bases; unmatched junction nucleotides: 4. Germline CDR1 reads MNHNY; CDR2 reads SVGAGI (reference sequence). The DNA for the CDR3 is TGTGCCAGCAGTTACGGGGACAGGGGGCTTCCCTACGAGCAGTACTTC. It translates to CASSYGDRGLPYEQYF.

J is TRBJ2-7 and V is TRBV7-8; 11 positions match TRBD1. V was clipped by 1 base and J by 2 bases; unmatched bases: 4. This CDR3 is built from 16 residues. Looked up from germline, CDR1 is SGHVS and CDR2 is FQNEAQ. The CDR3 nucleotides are TGTGCCAGCAGCTTAGTCGGGACAGGGGGGACCTACGAGCAGTACTTC. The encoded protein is CASSLVGTGGTYEQYF.

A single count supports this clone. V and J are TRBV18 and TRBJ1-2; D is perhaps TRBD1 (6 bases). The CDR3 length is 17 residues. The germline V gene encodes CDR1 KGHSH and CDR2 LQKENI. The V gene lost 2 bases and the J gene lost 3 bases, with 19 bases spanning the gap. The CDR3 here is CASSPFGQTKDYYGYTF. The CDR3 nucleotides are TGTGCCAGCTCACCATTTGGACAGACGAAAGATTACTATGGCTACACCTTC.

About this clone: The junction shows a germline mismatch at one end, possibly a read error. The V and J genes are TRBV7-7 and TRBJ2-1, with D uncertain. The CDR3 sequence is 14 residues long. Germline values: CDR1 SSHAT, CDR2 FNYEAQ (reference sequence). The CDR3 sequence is CASSLEPGPHEQFF. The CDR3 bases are TGTGCTAGCAGCTTAGAGCCTGGTCCACATGAGCAGTTCTTC.

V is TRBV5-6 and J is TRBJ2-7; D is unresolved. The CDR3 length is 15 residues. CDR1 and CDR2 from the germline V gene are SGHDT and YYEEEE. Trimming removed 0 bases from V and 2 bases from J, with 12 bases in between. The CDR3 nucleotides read TGTGCCAGCAGCTTGGGGACGGAACAAACCTACGAGCAGTACTTC. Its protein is CASSLGTEQTYEQYF.

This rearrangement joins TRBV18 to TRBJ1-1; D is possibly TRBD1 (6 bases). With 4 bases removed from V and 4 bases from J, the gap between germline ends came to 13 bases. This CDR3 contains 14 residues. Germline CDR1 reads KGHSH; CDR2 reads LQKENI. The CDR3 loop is CASSLRQDPTEAFF. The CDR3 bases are TGTGCCAGCTCACTCCGACAGGACCCCACTGAAGCTTTCTTT.

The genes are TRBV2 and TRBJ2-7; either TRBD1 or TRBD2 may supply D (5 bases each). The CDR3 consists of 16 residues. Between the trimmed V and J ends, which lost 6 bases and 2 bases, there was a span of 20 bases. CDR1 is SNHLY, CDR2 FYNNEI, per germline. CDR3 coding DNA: TGTGCCAGCAGAGGACCCGTGGGGACGAACGCCTACGAGCAGTACTTC. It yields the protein CASRGPVGTNAYEQYF.

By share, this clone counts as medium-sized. CDR3 region: CASQSGGYEQYF. CDR3 DNA sequence: TGTGCATCCCAATCGGGCGGCTACGAGCAGTACTTC. The chain is built from TRBV30 and TRBJ2-7; D remains ambiguous. CDR3 length equals 12 residues. Germline lookup yields CDR1 GTSNPN and CDR2 SVGIG (reference sequence).